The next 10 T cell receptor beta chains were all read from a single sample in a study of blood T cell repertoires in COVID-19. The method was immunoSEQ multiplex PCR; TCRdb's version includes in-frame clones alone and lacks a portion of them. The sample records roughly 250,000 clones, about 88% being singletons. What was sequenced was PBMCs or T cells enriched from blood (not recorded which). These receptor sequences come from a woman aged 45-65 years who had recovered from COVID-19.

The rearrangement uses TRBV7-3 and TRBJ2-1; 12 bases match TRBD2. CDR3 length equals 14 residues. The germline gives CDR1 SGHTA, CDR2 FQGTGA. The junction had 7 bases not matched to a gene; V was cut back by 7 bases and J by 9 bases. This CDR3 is CASKSTSGRTEQFF. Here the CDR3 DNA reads TGTGCCAGCAAGAGTACTAGCGGGAGGACTGAGCAGTTCTTC.

The CDR3 is CASSPMGARKLFF. CDR3 nucleotides: TGTGCCAGTAGTCCTATGGGGGCTCGAAAACTGTTTTTT. The rearrangement joins TRBV19 to TRBJ1-4; D is perhaps TRBD1 (6 bases). Germline CDR1 LNHDA, CDR2 SQIVND (reference sequence). V lost 5 bases and J lost 10, with 14 bases in between. CDR3 length: 13 residues.

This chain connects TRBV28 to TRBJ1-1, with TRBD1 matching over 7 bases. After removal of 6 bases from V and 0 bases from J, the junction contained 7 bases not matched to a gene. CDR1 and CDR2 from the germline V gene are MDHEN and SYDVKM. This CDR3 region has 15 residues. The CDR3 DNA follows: TGTGCCAGCAGCCCAGGACAGGTAATGAACACTGAAGCTTTCTTT. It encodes CASSPGQVMNTEAFF.

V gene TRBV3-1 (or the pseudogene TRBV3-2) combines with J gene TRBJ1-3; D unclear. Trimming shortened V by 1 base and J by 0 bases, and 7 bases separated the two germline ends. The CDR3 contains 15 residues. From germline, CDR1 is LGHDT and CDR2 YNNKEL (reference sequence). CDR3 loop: CASSQVTSSGNTIYF. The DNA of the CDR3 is TGTGCCAGCAGCCAAGTCACCAGCTCTGGAAACACCATATATTTT.

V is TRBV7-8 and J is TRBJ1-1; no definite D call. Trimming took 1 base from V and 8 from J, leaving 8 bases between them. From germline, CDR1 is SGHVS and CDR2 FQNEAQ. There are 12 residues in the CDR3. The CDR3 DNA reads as TGTGCCAGCAGCTTAGGGGGAGAGGAAGCTTTCTTT. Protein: CASSLGGEEAFF.

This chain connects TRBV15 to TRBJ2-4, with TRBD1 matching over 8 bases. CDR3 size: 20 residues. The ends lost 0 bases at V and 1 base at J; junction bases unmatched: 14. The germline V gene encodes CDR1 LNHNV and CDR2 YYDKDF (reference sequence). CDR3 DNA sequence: TGTGCCACCAGCAGAGATGGCCCAGGACAGGGCCGAGGTGCCAAAAACATTCAGTACTTC. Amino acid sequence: CATSRDGPGQGRGAKNIQYF. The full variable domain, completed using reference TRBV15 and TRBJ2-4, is DAMVIQNPRYQVTQFGKPVTLSCSQTLNHNVMYWYQQKSSQAPKLLFHYYDKDFNNEADTPDNFQSRRPNTSFCFLDIRSPGLGDTAMYLCATSRDGPGQGRGAKNIQYFGAGTRLSVL.

In DNA form, the CDR3 reads TGCAGTGCTAGTCGCGGCCTCGCGAAGACCCAGTACTTC. Its translation: CSASRGLAKTQYF. J is TRBJ2-5 and V is TRBV20-1, with D unclear. The CDR3 is 13 amino acids. The ends were cut back, 3 bases at V and 6 bases at J, with 14 bases in the middle. From germline, CDR1 is DFQATT and CDR2 SNEGSKA (reference sequence).

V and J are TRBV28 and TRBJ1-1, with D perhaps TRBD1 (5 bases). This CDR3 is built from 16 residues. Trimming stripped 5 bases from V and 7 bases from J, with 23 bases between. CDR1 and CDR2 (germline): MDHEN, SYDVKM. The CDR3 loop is CASSTTSGQIRGEAFF. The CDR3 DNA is TGTGCCAGCAGTACGACCTCCGGGCAAATTAGGGGTGAAGCTTTCTTT. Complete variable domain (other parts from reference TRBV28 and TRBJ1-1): DVKVTQSSRYLVKRTGEKVFLECVQDMDHENMFWYRQDPGLGLRLIYFSYDVKMKEKGDIPEGYSVSREKKERFSLILESASTNQTSMYLCASSTTSGQIRGEAFFGQGTRLTVV.

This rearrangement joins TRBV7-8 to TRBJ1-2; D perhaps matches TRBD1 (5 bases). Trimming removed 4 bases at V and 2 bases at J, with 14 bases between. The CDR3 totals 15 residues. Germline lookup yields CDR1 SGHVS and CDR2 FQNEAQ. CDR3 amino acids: CASSSIQGTNYGYTF. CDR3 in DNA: TGTGCCAGCAGCTCCATTCAGGGAACCAACTATGGCTACACCTTC.

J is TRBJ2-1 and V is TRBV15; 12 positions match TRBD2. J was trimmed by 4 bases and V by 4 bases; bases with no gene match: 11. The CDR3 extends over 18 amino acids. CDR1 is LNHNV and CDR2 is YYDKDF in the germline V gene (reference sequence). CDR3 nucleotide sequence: TGTGCCACCAGCAAAAGACTAGCGGGAGACCTTTTTTACAATGAGCAGTTCTTC. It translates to CATSKRLAGDLFYNEQFF.